This T cell receptor (beta chain) was documented in a study of cytomegalovirus exposure and HLA in healthy donors. In regard to this clone: Its antigen is undetermined.

Profiled with immunoSEQ multiplex PCR; TCRdb holds only in-frame clones, not every one. The sample records roughly 280,000 clones, roughly 85% being singletons. Study results and caveats: In vitro, a few CMV-associated chains proved specific for CMV antigens. Associated with cytomegalovirus, according to the listing, were 150 to 200 TCR beta chains.

Source material: PBMCs. This TCR came from a woman aged 18-29 years in good health and CMV-seronegative.

The CDR3 bases are TGTGCCAGCAGACCCCAATTAGACACCGGGGAGCTGTTTTTT. Translating gives CASRPQLDTGELFF. The rearrangement uses TRBV6-1 and TRBJ2-2; D call uncertain. CDR1 MNHNS and CDR2 SASEGT come from the germline V gene. Trimming pared 6 bases from V and 3 bases from J, leaving 11 bases between. The CDR3 has 14 residues.